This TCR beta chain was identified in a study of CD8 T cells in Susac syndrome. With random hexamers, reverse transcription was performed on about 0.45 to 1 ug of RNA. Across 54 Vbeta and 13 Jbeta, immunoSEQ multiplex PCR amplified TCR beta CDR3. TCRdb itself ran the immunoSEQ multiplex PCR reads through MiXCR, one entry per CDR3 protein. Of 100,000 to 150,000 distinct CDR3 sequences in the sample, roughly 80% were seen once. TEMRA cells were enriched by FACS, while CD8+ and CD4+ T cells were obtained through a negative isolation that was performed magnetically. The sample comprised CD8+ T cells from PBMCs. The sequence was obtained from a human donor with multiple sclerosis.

CDR3 sequence: CASSPGPSTNYGYTF. CDR3 bases: TGTGCCAGCAGCCCGGGACCGTCTACTAACTATGGCTACACCTTC. The chain is built from TRBV7-6 and TRBJ1-2, with TRBD1 as a possible D gene (5 bases). Germline V CDR1 and CDR2: SGHVS, FNYEAQ. V dropped 5 bases and J dropped 0 bases, with 13 bases sitting between them. This CDR3 comprises 15 residues.